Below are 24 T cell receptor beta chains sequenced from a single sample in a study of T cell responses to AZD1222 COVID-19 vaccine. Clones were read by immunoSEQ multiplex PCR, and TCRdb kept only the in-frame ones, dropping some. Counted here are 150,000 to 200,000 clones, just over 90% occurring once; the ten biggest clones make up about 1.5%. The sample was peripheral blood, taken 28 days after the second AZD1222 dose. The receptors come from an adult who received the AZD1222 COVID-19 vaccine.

In DNA, the CDR3 is TGTGCCAGCAGCCAAGGAGACGGGGGGGCGTACAATGAGCAGTTCTTC. Its protein is CASSQGDGGAYNEQFF. The chain combines TRBV3-1 (or the pseudogene TRBV3-2) with TRBJ2-1; 8 bases map to TRBD2. The J segment lost 4 bases and the V segment lost 1 base, leaving 6 bases of the junction unmatched. The V gene's germline CDR1 is LGHDT and CDR2 YNNKEL (reference sequence). This CDR3 spans 16 amino acids.

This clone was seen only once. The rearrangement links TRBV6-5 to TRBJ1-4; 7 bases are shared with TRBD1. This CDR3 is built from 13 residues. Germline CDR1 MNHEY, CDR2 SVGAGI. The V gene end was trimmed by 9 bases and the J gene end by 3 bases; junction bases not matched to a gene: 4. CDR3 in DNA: TGTGCCAGTAGACAGGGTGCTAATGAAAAACTGTTTTTT. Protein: CASRQGANEKLFF.

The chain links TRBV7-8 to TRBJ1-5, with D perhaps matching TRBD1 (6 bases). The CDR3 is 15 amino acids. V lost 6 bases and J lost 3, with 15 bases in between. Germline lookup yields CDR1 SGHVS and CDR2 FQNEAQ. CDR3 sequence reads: CASSSSGQLNQPQHF. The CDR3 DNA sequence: TGTGCCAGCAGTTCGAGCGGACAGCTCAATCAGCCCCAGCATTTT.

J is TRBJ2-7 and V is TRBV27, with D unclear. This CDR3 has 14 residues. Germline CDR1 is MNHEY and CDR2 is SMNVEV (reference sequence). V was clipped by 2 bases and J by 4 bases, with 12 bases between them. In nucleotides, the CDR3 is TGTGCCAGCAGTTTACGCCCCATGGGATACGAGCAGTACTTC. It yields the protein CASSLRPMGYEQYF.

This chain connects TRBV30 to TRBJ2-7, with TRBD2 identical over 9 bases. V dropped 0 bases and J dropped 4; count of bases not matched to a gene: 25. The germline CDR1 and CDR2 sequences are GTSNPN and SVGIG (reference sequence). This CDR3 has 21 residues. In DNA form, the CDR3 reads TGTGCCTGGAGTGTCTACGGAGGGATGGCCGGCGGGAGGGCCGGTCGGTACGAGCAGTACTTC. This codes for CAWSVYGGMAGGRAGRYEQYF.

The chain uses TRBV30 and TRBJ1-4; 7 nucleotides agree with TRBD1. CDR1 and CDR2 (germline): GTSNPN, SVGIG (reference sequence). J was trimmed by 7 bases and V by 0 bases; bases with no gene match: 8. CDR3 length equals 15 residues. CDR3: CAWSVETGVGEKLFF. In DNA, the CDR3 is TGTGCCTGGAGTGTCGAAACAGGGGTGGGTGAAAAACTGTTTTTT.

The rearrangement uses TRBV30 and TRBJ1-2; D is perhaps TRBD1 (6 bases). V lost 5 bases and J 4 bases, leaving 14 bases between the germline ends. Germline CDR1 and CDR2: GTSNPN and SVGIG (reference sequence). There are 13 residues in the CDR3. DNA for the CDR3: TGTGCCTGGGCCCCAGGGGACCCCTATGGCTACACCTTC. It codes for CAWAPGDPYGYTF.

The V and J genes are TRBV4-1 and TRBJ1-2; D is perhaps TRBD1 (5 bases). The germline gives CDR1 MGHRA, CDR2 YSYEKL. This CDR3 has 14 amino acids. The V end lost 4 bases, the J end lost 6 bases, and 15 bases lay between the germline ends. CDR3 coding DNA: TGCGCCAGCAGCCCTGGAGCGGTGGGGGATGGCTACACCTTC. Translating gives CASSPGAVGDGYTF.

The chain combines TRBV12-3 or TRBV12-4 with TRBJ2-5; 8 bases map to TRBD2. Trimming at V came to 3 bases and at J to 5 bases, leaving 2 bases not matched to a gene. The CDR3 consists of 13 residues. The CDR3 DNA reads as TGTGCCAGCAGTTTGACTAGCGACGAGACCCAGTACTTC. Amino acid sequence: CASSLTSDETQYF.

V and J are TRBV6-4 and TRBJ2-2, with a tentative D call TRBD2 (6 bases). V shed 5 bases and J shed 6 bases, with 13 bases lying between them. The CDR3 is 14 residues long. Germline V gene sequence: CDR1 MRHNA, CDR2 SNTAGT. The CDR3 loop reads CASSRDWNAGELFF. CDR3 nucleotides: TGTGCCAGCAGTCGGGACTGGAATGCCGGGGAGCTGTTTTTT.

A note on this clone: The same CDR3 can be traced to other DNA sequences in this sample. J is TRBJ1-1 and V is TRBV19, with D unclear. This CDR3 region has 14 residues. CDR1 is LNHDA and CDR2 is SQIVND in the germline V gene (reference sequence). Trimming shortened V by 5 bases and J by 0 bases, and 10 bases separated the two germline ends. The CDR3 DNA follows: TGTGCCAGTAGTCCTGGACGGATGAACACTGAAGCTTTCTTT. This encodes CASSPGRMNTEAFF. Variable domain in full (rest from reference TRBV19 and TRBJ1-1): DGGITQSPKYLFRKEGQNVTLSCEQNLNHDAMYWYRQDPGQGLRLIYYSQIVNDFQKGDIAEGYSVSREKKESFPLTVTSAQKNPTAFYLCASSPGRMNTEAFFGQGTRLTVV.

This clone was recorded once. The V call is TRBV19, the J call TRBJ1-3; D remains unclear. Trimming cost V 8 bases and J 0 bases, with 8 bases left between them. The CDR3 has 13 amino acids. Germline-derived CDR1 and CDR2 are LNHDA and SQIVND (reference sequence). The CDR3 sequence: CASAWGSGNTIYF. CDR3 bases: TGTGCCAGTGCCTGGGGCTCTGGAAACACCATATATTTT. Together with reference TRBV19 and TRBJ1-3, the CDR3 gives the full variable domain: DGGITQSPKYLFRKEGQNVTLSCEQNLNHDAMYWYRQDPGQGLRLIYYSQIVNDFQKGDIAEGYSVSREKKESFPLTVTSAQKNPTAFYLCASAWGSGNTIYFGEGSWLTVV.

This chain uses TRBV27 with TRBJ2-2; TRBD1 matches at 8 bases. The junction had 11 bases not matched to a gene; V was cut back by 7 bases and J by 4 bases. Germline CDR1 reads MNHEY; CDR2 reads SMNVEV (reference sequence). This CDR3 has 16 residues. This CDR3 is CASTDRQGRVTGELFF. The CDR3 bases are TGTGCCAGCACCGATAGACAGGGGCGCGTCACCGGGGAGCTGTTTTTT.

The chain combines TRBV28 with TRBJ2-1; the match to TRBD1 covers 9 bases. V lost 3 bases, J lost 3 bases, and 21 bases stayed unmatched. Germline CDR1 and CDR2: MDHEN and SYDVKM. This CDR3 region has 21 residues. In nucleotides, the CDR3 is TGTGCCAGCAGTTTTCCCTCCGGGACAGGGATGGAGCGGGCCCGCTACAATGAGCAGTTCTTC. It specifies CASSFPSGTGMERARYNEQFF. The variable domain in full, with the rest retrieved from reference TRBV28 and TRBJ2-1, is DVKVTQSSRYLVKRTGEKVFLECVQDMDHENMFWYRQDPGLGLRLIYFSYDVKMKEKGDIPEGYSVSREKKERFSLILESASTNQTSMYLCASSFPSGTGMERARYNEQFFGPGTRLTVL.

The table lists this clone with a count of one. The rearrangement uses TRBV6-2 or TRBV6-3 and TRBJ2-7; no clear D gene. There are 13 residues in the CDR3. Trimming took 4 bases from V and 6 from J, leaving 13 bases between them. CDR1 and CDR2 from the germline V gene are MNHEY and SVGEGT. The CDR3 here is CASSLLERGEQYF. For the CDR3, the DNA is TGTGCCAGCAGTTTGCTAGAAAGAGGCGAGCAGTACTTC.

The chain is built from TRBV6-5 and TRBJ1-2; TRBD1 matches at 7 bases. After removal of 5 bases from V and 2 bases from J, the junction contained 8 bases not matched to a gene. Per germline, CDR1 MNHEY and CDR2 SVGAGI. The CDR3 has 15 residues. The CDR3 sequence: CASSTSGGKNYGYTF. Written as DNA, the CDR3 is TGTGCCAGCAGTACCTCAGGGGGAAAAAACTATGGCTACACCTTC.

The CDR3 bases are TGTGCCATCAGTGACCCCGGCAAGGGGAACACTGAAGCTTTCTTT. This codes for CAISDPGKGNTEAFF. The chain links TRBV10-3 to TRBJ1-1; no definite D call. Trimming took off 3 bases at V and 1 base at J, with 12 bases between the two ends. The V gene's germline CDR1 is ENHRY and CDR2 SYGVKD. The CDR3 loop spans 15 amino acids.

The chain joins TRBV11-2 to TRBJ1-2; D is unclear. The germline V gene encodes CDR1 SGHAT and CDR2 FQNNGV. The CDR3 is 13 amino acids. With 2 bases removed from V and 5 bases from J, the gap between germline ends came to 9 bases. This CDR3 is CASSLRQTYGYTF. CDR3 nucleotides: TGTGCCAGCAGCTTAAGGCAGACGTATGGCTACACCTTC. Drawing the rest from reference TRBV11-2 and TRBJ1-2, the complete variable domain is EAGVAQSPRYKIIEKRQSVAFWCNPISGHATLYWYQQILGQGPKLLIQFQNNGVVDDSQLPKDRFSAERLKGVDSTLKIQPAKLEDSAVYLCASSLRQTYGYTFGSGTRLTVV.

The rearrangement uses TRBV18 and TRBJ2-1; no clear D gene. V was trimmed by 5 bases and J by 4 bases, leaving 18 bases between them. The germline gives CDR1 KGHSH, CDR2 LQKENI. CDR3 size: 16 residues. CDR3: CASSLIGSLTYNEQFF. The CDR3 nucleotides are TGTGCCAGCTCATTGATAGGGTCCCTCACATACAATGAGCAGTTCTTC.

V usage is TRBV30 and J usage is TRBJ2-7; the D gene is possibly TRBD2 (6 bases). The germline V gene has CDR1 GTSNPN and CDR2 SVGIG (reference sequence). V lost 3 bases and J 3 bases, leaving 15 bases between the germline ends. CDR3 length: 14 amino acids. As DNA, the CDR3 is TGTGCCTGGAGGCCGCGGGATCTCAACTACGAGCAGTACTTC. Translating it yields CAWRPRDLNYEQYF.

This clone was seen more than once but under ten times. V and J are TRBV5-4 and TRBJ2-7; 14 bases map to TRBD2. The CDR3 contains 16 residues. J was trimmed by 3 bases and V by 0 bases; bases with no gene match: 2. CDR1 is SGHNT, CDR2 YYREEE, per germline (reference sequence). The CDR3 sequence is CASSLEGTSGGYEQYF. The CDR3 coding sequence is TGTGCCAGCAGCTTGGAAGGGACTAGCGGGGGCTACGAGCAGTACTTC. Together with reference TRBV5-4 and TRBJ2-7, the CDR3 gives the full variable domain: ETGVTQSPTHLIKTRGQQVTLRCSSQSGHNTVSWYQQALGQGPQFIFQYYREEENGRGNFPPRFSGLQFPNYSSELNVNALELDDSALYLCASSLEGTSGGYEQYFGPGTRLTVT.

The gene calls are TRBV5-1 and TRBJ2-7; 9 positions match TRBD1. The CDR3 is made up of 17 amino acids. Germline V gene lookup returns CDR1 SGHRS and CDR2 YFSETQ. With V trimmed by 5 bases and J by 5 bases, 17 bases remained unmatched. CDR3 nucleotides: TGCGCCAGCAGTCTACTTGACTCCGGGACAGGGTTGGACGAGCAGTACTTC. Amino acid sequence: CASSLLDSGTGLDEQYF.

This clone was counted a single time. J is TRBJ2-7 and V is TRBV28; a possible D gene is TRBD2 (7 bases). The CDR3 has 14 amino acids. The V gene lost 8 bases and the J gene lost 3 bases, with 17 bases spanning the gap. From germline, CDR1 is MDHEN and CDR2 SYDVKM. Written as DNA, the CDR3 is TGTGCCAGCGGTAAGGGAGGGGGTTTCTACGAGCAGTACTTC. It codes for CASGKGGGFYEQYF.

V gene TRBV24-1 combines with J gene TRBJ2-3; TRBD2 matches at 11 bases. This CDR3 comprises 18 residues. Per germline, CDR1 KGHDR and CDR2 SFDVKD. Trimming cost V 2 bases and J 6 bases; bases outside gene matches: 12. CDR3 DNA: TGTGCCACCAGTGATTCGGCGAGGATAGCGGGGGGGCCGGATACGCAGTATTTT. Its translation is CATSDSARIAGGPDTQYF.